The TCR beta chain under discussion was sequenced for a study of blood T cell repertoires in COVID-19. Study in general: Samples representing acute and convalescent COVID-19 were sourced from the United States, Italy and Spain.

The study drew participants aged about 18 to 89 years from 20 to 30 US areas. Participants were placed into cohorts based on the clinical history they reported. The CDR3 consists of 14 residues. Trimming cost V 8 bases and J 5 bases; bases outside gene matches: 9. CDR1 SNHLY and CDR2 FYNNEI come from the germline V gene. The method was immunoSEQ multiplex PCR; TCRdb's version includes in-frame clones alone and lacks a portion of them. The sample contains about 310,000 clones, approximately 81% of which appear only once. This sequence originates from a woman younger than 45 who had been exposed to COVID-19. The chain is built from TRBV2 and TRBJ1-2; 9 bases match TRBD1. The sample comprised PBMCs or T cells enriched from blood (not recorded which). CDR3 sequence (DNA): TGTGCCAGCGGATTGCCGGGACAGGGTTATGGCTACACCTTC. Translated: CASGLPGQGYGYTF.